This entry concerns a single T cell receptor beta chain. The study ran its PCR with 60 Vbeta and 13 Jbeta primers. Generated by immunoSEQ multiplex PCR, the TCRdb table keeps only in-frame clones and is missing some. The sample holds some 170,000 clones, roughly 80% seen once. The sample comes from a study of cytomegalovirus exposure and HLA in healthy donors. CDR1 is MDHEN and CDR2 is SYDVKM in the germline V gene. The CDR3 extends over 15 amino acids. V trimming: 5 bases; J trimming: 11 bases; junction bases outside the gene matches: 10. The receptor comes from a female donor in good health and CMV-seronegative. The sequencing input was PBMCs. The chain has TRBV28 and TRBJ2-1; 12 bases align to TRBD2. Here the CDR3 reads CASSRTSGAKGQQFF. CDR3 nucleotides: TGTGCCAGCAGTCGGACTAGCGGGGCTAAGGGGCAGCAGTTCTTC.